The entry that follows covers one TCR beta chain sequence. Original processing methods: Scientists estimated how many nucleated cells there were by amplifying reference gene primers. Clones were read by immunoSEQ multiplex PCR, and TCRdb kept only the in-frame ones, dropping some. D and trimming come from the DNA, and the V and J calls and clone size come from that table. The sample holds around 71,000 clones, roughly 80% seen once. Germline trimming cut 2 bases from V and 3 bases from J; bases unmatched to any gene: 4. Germline V gives CDR1 SGHNT, CDR2 YYREEE (reference sequence). The CDR3 is 16 residues long. The data originate from a study of blood T cell repertoires in COVID-19.

The J gene is TRBJ2-2, the V gene TRBV5-4; 10 bases align to TRBD2. The TCR was taken from a man between 65 and 80 years old with acute or convalescent COVID-19. The sequenced sample consisted of peripheral blood. The CDR3 DNA reads as TGTGCCAGCAGCTTAACTAGCGGGACTCACACCGGGGAGCTGTTTTTT. Translated: CASSLTSGTHTGELFF.